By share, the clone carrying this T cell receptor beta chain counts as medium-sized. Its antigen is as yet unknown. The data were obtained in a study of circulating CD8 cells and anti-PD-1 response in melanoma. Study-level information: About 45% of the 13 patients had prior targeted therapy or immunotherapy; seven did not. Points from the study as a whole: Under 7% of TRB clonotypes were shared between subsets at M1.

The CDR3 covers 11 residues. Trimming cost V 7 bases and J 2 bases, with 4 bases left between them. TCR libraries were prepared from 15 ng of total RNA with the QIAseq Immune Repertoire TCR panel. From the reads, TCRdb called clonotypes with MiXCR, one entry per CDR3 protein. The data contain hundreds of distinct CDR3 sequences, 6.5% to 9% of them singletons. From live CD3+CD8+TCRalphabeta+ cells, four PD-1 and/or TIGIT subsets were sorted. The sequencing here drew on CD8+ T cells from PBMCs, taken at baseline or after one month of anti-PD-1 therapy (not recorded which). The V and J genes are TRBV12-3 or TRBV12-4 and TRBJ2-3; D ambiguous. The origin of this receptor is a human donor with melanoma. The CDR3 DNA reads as TGTGCCAGCACCAACACAGATACGCAGTATTTT. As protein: CASTNTDTQYF.